The 31 T cell receptor beta chains presented below share a single source sample, sequenced in a study of glioma-infiltrating T cells. TCR alpha and beta CDR3 regions were amplified from RNA using iRepertoire nested multiplex PCR. MiXCR was run by TCRdb on the multiplex PCR reads, yielding one entry per CDR3 protein. The sample shows 90,000 to 110,000 distinct CDR3 sequences, about 25% of them seen only once. Sequencing was performed on glioma tissue, nonneoplastic brain tissue, or PBMCs (not recorded which). The receptors come from a human donor with low-grade glioma or glioblastoma, undergoing nonglioma brain surgery, or in good health (not recorded which).

Comments on this clonotype: A much larger clone lies one base from this, so it may be a read error. The chain is built from TRBV4-2 and TRBJ2-5, with D perhaps matching TRBD1 or TRBD2 (5 bases each). CDR1 is LGHNA, CDR2 YNFKEQ, per germline. The CDR3 is 13 amino acids. The CDR3 loop reads CASSLRVGETKYF. CDR3 DNA sequence: TGTGCCAGCAGCCTTCGCGTGGGGGAGACCAAGTACTTC.

This clonotype was counted many times. The chain couples TRBV7-3 to TRBJ1-1; D possibly corresponds to TRBD1 (5 bases). The ends were cut back, 5 bases at V and 1 base at J, with 8 bases in the middle. Germline assignment: CDR1 SGHTA and CDR2 FQGTGA. The CDR3 consists of 13 residues. The CDR3 here is CASSTTANTEAFF. CDR3 nucleotide sequence: TGTGCCAGCAGCACGACAGCGAACACTGAAGCTTTCTTT.

This clonotype was counted only a few times. The chain has TRBV11-1 and TRBJ2-5, with 12 nucleotides matching TRBD2. Germline-derived CDR1 and CDR2 are SGHAT and FQDESV (reference sequence). V lost 4 bases and J lost 4; bases outside the gene matches: 4. CDR3 length equals 15 residues. CDR3 in DNA: TGTGCCAGCAGCTCGACTAGCGGGGGAGTAGAGACCCAGTACTTC. Encoded protein: CASSSTSGGVETQYF.

This clonotype was recorded at least ten times. The gene calls are TRBV20-1 and TRBJ2-7; no clear D gene. CDR3 length equals 12 residues. Germline CDR1 reads DFQATT; CDR2 reads SNEGSKA (reference sequence). V shed 5 bases and J shed 4 bases, with 12 bases lying between them. The DNA of the CDR3 is TGCAGTGCTCCAGACCAGAGATACGAGCAGTACTTC. Its protein product is CSAPDQRYEQYF.

This clonotype was seen many times. This chain joins TRBV24-1 and TRBJ2-1; weak D call: TRBD2 (6 bases). The V end lost 4 bases, the J end lost 1 base, and 16 bases lay between the germline ends. Germline V gene data show CDR1 as KGHDR and CDR2 as SFDVKD. CDR3 size: 17 residues. The CDR3 sequence: CATSDKTGRSSYNEQFF. The CDR3 DNA is TGTGCCACCAGTGACAAGACGGGGAGGAGTTCCTACAATGAGCAGTTCTTC.

This clonotype occurred many times. The chain uses TRBV20-1 and TRBJ2-7; 9 positions match TRBD1. The CDR3 is 14 amino acids. The germline gives CDR1 DFQATT, CDR2 SNEGSKA (reference sequence). V shed 0 bases and J 6 bases; nucleotides not matched to a gene: 6. The CDR3 nucleotides are TGCAGTGCTAGAGAACCACAGGGGGCGAGCGAGCAGTACTTC. Translating it yields CSAREPQGASEQYF.

This clonotype has ten or more counts. One junction end disagrees with the germline gene, perhaps due to a read error. V gene TRBV7-8 combines with J gene TRBJ2-1; 9 bases fit TRBD2. This CDR3 comprises 14 residues. Germline CDR1 reads SGHVS; CDR2 reads FQNEAQ. CDR3 nucleotides: TGTGCCAGCAGCTCCGTAGCGGGAGATAATGGGCAGTTCTTC. This codes for CASSSVAGDNGQFF.

This clonotype was counted ten times or more. This sequence joins TRBV20-1 and TRBJ2-2, with 7 bases fitting TRBD1. Germline V gene data show CDR1 as DFQATT and CDR2 as SNEGSKA (reference sequence). Trimming at V came to 0 bases and at J to 4 bases, leaving 11 bases not matched to a gene. The CDR3 is made up of 17 amino acids. The CDR3 nucleotides read TGCAGTGCTAGAGATCGTACAGGGGTTTGGGGCACCGGGGAGCTGTTTTTT. Translated: CSARDRTGVWGTGELFF.

The V call is TRBV5-1, the J call TRBJ2-7, with 7 positions matching TRBD1. There are 16 residues in the CDR3. J lost 0 bases, V lost 6 bases, and 12 bases had no gene match. Germline V gene data show CDR1 as SGHRS and CDR2 as YFSETQ. CDR3 residues: CASTRDSLRGSYEQYF. The CDR3 region has the DNA TGCGCCAGCACCAGGGACAGTTTAAGAGGCTCCTACGAGCAGTACTTC.

This clonotype was seen only a few times. This rearrangement joins TRBV9 to TRBJ2-5; 8 bases agree with TRBD2. Germline values: CDR1 SGDLS, CDR2 YYNGEE. V was pared by 4 bases and J by 5 bases, with 10 bases of the junction left unmatched. The CDR3 is made up of 15 amino acids. CDR3 residues: CASSSRGGGMETQYF. Here the CDR3 DNA reads TGTGCCAGCAGCTCCCGGGGGGGAGGGATGGAGACCCAGTACTTC.

This clonotype was recorded many times. This chain links TRBV5-4 with TRBJ1-1; 7 nucleotides line up with TRBD1. From germline, CDR1 is SGHNT and CDR2 YYREEE (reference sequence). CDR3 length: 14 residues. The trim removed 5 bases at V and 0 bases at J, leaving 4 bases unmatched. CDR3 nucleotides: TGTGCCAGCAGGAAACAGGGGATGAACACTGAAGCTTTCTTT. Translated, it gives CASRKQGMNTEAFF.

Remarks on this clonotype: This could be a read error, since a much larger clone is one nucleotide away. The chain combines TRBV7-2 with TRBJ2-1; TRBD1 matches at 8 bases. The CDR3 totals 14 residues. CDR1 is SGHTA, CDR2 FQGNSA, per germline. In nucleotides, the CDR3 is TGTGCCAGCAGCCGACAGGGGTTCTACGATGAGCAGTTCTTC. It translates to CASSRQGFYDEQFF.

This clonotype was counted ten times or more. The chain recombines TRBV14 with TRBJ1-1; 7 bases agree with TRBD1. The CDR3 contains 14 residues. With 2 bases clipped from V and 8 bases from J, the junction kept 8 bases outside the gene matches. From germline, CDR1 is SGHDN and CDR2 FVKESK. CDR3 region: CASSQTGAQREAFF. DNA for the CDR3: TGTGCCAGCAGCCAAACAGGGGCGCAGAGGGAAGCTTTCTTT.

This clonotype was recorded many times. The chain combines TRBV7-9 with TRBJ2-7; 10 bases are shared with TRBD1. The trim removed 5 bases at V and 7 bases at J, leaving 11 bases unmatched. Germline lookup yields CDR1 SEHNR and CDR2 FQNEAQ (reference sequence). The CDR3 runs 15 residues. The CDR3 DNA follows: TGTGCCAGCAGCCCCAAGCCAGGACAGGGGGGAGAGCAGTACTTC. It is translated as CASSPKPGQGGEQYF.

A note on this clonotype: Germline is not matched at one junction end, which may reflect a read error. V gene TRBV6-2 or TRBV6-3 combines with J gene TRBJ2-1; possible D gene TRBD1, 5 bases. Germline V lookup: CDR1 MNHEY, CDR2 SVGEGT. The CDR3 is 15 amino acids. CDR3 residues: CSSSYSGQGSNEQFF. The CDR3 DNA follows: TGTTCCAGCAGTTACTCAGGGCAGGGAAGCAATGAGCAGTTCTTC.

Concerning this clonotype: This CDR3 is missing its conserved last phenylalanine or tryptophan, likely due to a read error. J is TRBJ2-1 and V is TRBV20-1; D is unresolved. The germline V and J ends were trimmed by 7 bases and 10 bases, with 11 bases remaining between them. Germline assignment: CDR1 DFQATT and CDR2 SNEGSKA (reference sequence). The CDR3 is 10 residues long. DNA for the CDR3: TGCAGTGATAGTTCCGGCGAGCAGTTCTTA. Translated, it gives CSDSSGEQFL.

This clonotype was detected ten times or more. The rearrangement links TRBV2 to TRBJ1-1; no clear D gene. CDR1 is SNHLY, CDR2 FYNNEI, per germline. The V end lost 4 bases, the J end lost 2 bases, and 5 bases lay between the germline ends. This CDR3 comprises 12 residues. The chain's CDR3 is CASSGPNTEAFF. The CDR3 coding sequence is TGTGCCAGCAGTGGTCCAAACACTGAAGCTTTCTTT.

This clonotype was found many times. The gene calls are TRBV28 and TRBJ2-5; no clear D gene. Between the trimmed V and J ends, which lost 3 bases and 2 bases, there was a span of 7 bases. Looked up from germline, CDR1 is MDHEN and CDR2 is SYDVKM. The CDR3 sequence is 13 residues long. The CDR3 nucleotides are TGTGCCAGCAGTTTGATAAATCAAGAGACCCAGTACTTC. This sequence encodes CASSLINQETQYF.

In regard to this clonotype: A much bigger clone sits one base away, suggesting this may be a read error. The chain has TRBV28 and TRBJ2-6; D gene uncertain. Per the germline V gene, CDR1 is MDHEN and CDR2 is SYDVKM. This CDR3 region has 16 residues. For the CDR3, the DNA is TGTGCCCGCAGTTCCCCTCGGTTCTCTGGGGCCAACGTCCTGACTTTC. This codes for CARSSPRFSGANVLTF.

This clonotype was detected ten times or more. The CDR3 nucleotides are TGTGCCAGCAGCTCGAGGGGTCCCGGGACAGGGTTTATCGGCGAGCAGTACTTC. Protein sequence: CASSSRGPGTGFIGEQYF. The chain joins TRBV7-2 to TRBJ2-7; TRBD1 aligns across 9 bases. CDR1 SGHTA and CDR2 FQGNSA come from the germline V gene. This CDR3 region has 18 residues. V lost 4 bases to trimming and J lost 6 bases; unmatched junction nucleotides: 19.

This clonotype has ten or more counts. V gene TRBV2 combines with J gene TRBJ1-1; D not resolved. There are 14 residues in the CDR3. Germline CDR1 is SNHLY and CDR2 is FYNNEI. V gave up 8 bases and J gave up 2 bases, with 15 bases separating them. The CDR3 DNA reads as TGTGCCAGCCACTCACTGGACGGAAACACTGAAGCTTTCTTT. It translates to CASHSLDGNTEAFF.

There are many counts of this clonotype. The chain is built from TRBV6-2 or TRBV6-3 and TRBJ2-7; D remains unclear. Germline V gene data show CDR1 as MNHEY and CDR2 as SVGEGT. There are 14 residues in the CDR3. The V gene lost 2 bases and the J gene lost 2 bases, with 10 bases spanning the gap. The CDR3 nucleotides are TGTGCCAGCAGTTACGGGGAACACCCCTACGAGCAGTACTTC. Protein: CASSYGEHPYEQYF.

This clonotype has at least ten counts. The V gene is TRBV20-1, the J gene TRBJ2-1; D not certain. From germline, CDR1 is DFQATT and CDR2 SNEGSKA (reference sequence). This CDR3 is 18 amino acids long. V dropped 0 bases and J dropped 0 bases, with 18 bases sitting between them. Written as DNA, the CDR3 is TGCAGTGCTAGAGACTACGGCAAATCGGTCCGCTCCTACAATGAGCAGTTCTTC. Residues: CSARDYGKSVRSYNEQFF.

With regard to this clonotype: This may arise from a read error, as a much more abundant clone is one base away. The chain links TRBV19 to TRBJ1-2; D unclear. Trimming shortened V by 4 bases and J by 9 bases, and 18 bases separated the two germline ends. This CDR3 has 14 residues. The germline V gene encodes CDR1 LNHDA and CDR2 SQIVND (reference sequence). CDR3 coding DNA: TGTGCCAGTAGTACTGTGGTGGGATCAGATTGCTACACCTTC. Protein: CASSTVVGSDCYTF.

In this sample, this clonotype turned up many times. This chain uses TRBV6-2 or TRBV6-3 with TRBJ1-5; TRBD1 agrees at 11 bases. The CDR3 extends over 16 amino acids. CDR1 is MNHEY, CDR2 SVGEGT, per germline. With 0 bases clipped from V and 2 bases from J, the junction kept 0 bases outside the gene matches. This chain's CDR3 is CASSYSGQGGNQPQHF. CDR3 bases: TGTGCCAGCAGTTACTCGGGACAGGGGGGCAATCAGCCCCAGCATTTT.

This clonotype was counted at least ten times. The chain joins TRBV20-1 to TRBJ1-5, with D hard to call. CDR1 is DFQATT, CDR2 SNEGSKA, per germline (reference sequence). The CDR3 consists of 13 residues. The germline V and J ends were trimmed by 1 base and 5 bases, with 9 bases remaining between them. CDR3 region: CSARVNEDQPQHF. CDR3 bases: TGCAGTGCTAGAGTAAACGAGGATCAGCCCCAGCATTTT.

This clonotype was recorded at least ten times. The J gene is TRBJ1-5, the V gene TRBV19; no definite D call. V shed 7 bases and J shed 4 bases, with 14 bases lying between them. In germline, CDR1 is LNHDA, CDR2 SQIVND (reference sequence). The CDR3 has 14 residues. CDR3 nucleotides: TGTGCCAGTAAGTCGGCCGGGGAGAATCAGCCCCAGCATTTT. Residues: CASKSAGENQPQHF.

V gene TRBV19 combines with J gene TRBJ2-1; possible D gene TRBD2, 5 bases. V dropped 1 base and J dropped 7 bases, with 20 bases sitting between them. Germline lookup yields CDR1 LNHDA and CDR2 SQIVND (reference sequence). The CDR3 sequence is 17 residues long. CDR3 bases: TGTGCCAGTAGTATAGCAGGAGGACGGAGCCTGGGGAATGAGCAGTTCTTC. As protein: CASSIAGGRSLGNEQFF.

This clonotype was picked up many times. The CDR3 protein is CSARDARTTYEQYF. The CDR3 nucleotides are TGCAGTGCTAGAGATGCCCGGACAACCTACGAGCAGTACTTC. The gene calls are TRBV20-1 and TRBJ2-7, with D perhaps TRBD1 (5 bases). Trimming left V 0 bases short and J 2 bases short, with 11 bases between. This CDR3 comprises 14 residues. Germline assignment: CDR1 DFQATT and CDR2 SNEGSKA (reference sequence).

To note about this clonotype: At one end the junction does not follow the germline gene, possibly because of a read error. The rearrangement joins TRBV7-2 to TRBJ1-1, with D unresolved. CDR3 length equals 13 residues. CDR1 is SGHTA and CDR2 is FQGNSA in the germline V gene. The CDR3 loop reads CASSVTTNTGAFF. CDR3 DNA sequence: TGCGCCAGCAGCGTTACGACGAACACTGGAGCTTTCTTT. The whole variable domain, filled in from reference TRBV7-2 and TRBJ1-1, reads GAGVSQSPSNKVTEKGKDVELRCDPISGHTALYWYRQSLGQGLEFLIYFQGNSAPDKSGLPSDRFSAERTGGSVSTLTIQRTQQEDSAVYLCASSVTTNTGAFFGQGTRLTVV.

The table lists this clonotype with many counts. The chain links TRBV25-1 to TRBJ2-7; weak D call: TRBD2 (5 bases). The CDR3 covers 13 residues. Germline CDR1 MGHDK, CDR2 SYGVNS. V lost 5 bases and J 1 base, leaving 9 bases between the germline ends. CDR3 protein: CASSTRGSYEQYF. CDR3 DNA sequence: TGTGCCAGCAGTACCCGAGGGTCCTACGAGCAGTACTTC.